The rows below give T cell receptor beta chains drawn from one sample of a study of control samples from healthy donors and cancer patients. Some clones are missing from TCRdb's copy, which holds only in-frame ones; the method was immunoSEQ multiplex PCR. The sample has approximately 60,000 clones; 65% to 90% are singletons. Material for sequencing was blood. The receptors shown here come from a man in his forties in good health. Each CDR3 is given with its conserved first and last residue. The D gene is left open where the match is weak. Some rows have no size entry. The others give once, few or many, or a class for an expanded clone.

>TRBV28|few|TRBJ1-5|NA
CASSLSVGVQPQHF
TGTGCCAGCAGTTTATCCGTTGGGGTTCAGCCCCAGCATTTT
>TRBV5-6|NA|TRBJ1-2|NA
CASSLQVDGYTF
TGTGCCAGCAGCTTGCAAGTCGATGGCTACACCTTC
>TRBV6-2/TRBV6-3|NA|TRBJ2-5|NA
CASSYGEETQYF
TGTGCCAGCAGTTACGGGGAAGAGACCCAGTACTTC
>TRBV7-3|NA|TRBJ2-3|NA
CASSLQGSDTQYF
TGTGCCAGCAGCTTACAGGGTTCGGATACGCAGTATTTT
>TRBV7-2|NA|TRBJ2-7|NA
CASSLDGGAYEQYF
TGTGCCAGCAGCTTAGATGGCGGGGCCTACGAGCAGTACTTC
>TRBV28|few|TRBJ1-5|NA
CASSLFGGVGQPQHF
TGTGCCAGCAGTTTATTTGGGGGCGTTGGTCAGCCCCAGCATTTT
>TRBV6-6|NA|TRBJ1-1|NA
CASSQREGIAFF
TGTGCCAGCAGCCAAAGGGAGGGGATAGCTTTCTTT
>TRBV4-1|NA|TRBJ2-7|TRBD1
CASSRVGQGAYEQYF
TGCGCCAGCAGCCGAGTTGGGCAGGGGGCTTACGAGCAGTACTTC
>TRBV5-5|NA|TRBJ1-1|TRBD1
CASSRQGANTEAFF
TGTGCCAGCAGCAGACAGGGGGCGAACACTGAAGCTTTCTTT
>TRBV7-9|NA|TRBJ1-1|NA
CASNAVRANTEAFF
TGTGCCAGCAACGCGGTCCGAGCGAACACTGAAGCTTTCTTT
>TRBV6-5|NA|TRBJ1-2|TRBD1
CASSYSGTGGGYGYTF
TGTGCCAGCAGTTACTCCGGGACAGGGGGCGGCTATGGCTACACCTTC
>TRBV29-1|NA|TRBJ1-2|NA
CSASRGIGANYGYTF
TGCAGCGCTTCACGGGGCATCGGAGCTAACTATGGCTACACCTTC
>TRBV30|NA|TRBJ2-4|TRBD2
CAWDLAGGPENIQYF
TGTGCCTGGGATTTAGCGGGAGGGCCGGAAAACATTCAGTACTTC
>TRBV19|NA|TRBJ1-2|NA
CASSIVEGTYGYTF
TGTGCCAGTAGTATCGTAGAGGGCACCTATGGCTACACCTTC
>TRBV5-1|NA|TRBJ1-2|NA
CASKREFNSGYTF
TGCGCCAGCAAGAGGGAGTTTAACTCTGGCTACACCTTC
>TRBV6-5|NA|TRBJ1-2|NA
CASSHRVLGYTF
TGTGCCAGCAGCCACAGGGTGTTGGGCTACACCTTC
>TRBV28|once|TRBJ1-5|NA
CASSLGGVDYSNQPQHF
TGTGCCAGCAGTTTGGGGGGGGTGGACTATAGCAATCAGCCCCAGCATTTT
>TRBV7-9|NA|TRBJ1-4|NA
CASSFRPTGTNEKLFF
TGTGCCAGCAGCTTCCGGCCAACGGGAACTAATGAAAAACTGTTTTTT
>TRBV18|NA|TRBJ1-1|TRBD1
CASSPPTGTNTEAFF
TGTGCCAGCTCACCACCGACAGGGACGAACACTGAAGCTTTCTTT
>TRBV3-1/TRBV3-2|once|TRBJ2-7|TRBD1
CASSQADRGFEQYF
TGTGCCAGCAGCCAAGCGGACAGGGGTTTCGAGCAGTACTTC
>TRBV7-8|NA|TRBJ2-7|NA
CASSLETGTADEQYF
TGTGCCAGCAGCCTTGAGACGGGGACGGCGGACGAGCAGTACTTC
>TRBV27|NA|TRBJ2-3|TRBD1
CASSYQGAADTQYF
TGTGCCAGCAGTTATCAGGGGGCCGCAGATACGCAGTATTTT
>TRBV7-9|NA|TRBJ1-5|NA
CASSLGRGNQPQHF
TGTGCCAGCAGCTTAGGCAGGGGCAATCAGCCCCAGCATTTT
>TRBV19|NA|TRBJ1-4|TRBD1
CASSTDRAGEKLFF
TGTGCCAGTAGTACCGACAGGGCCGGAGAAAAACTGTTTTTT
>TRBV30|NA|TRBJ1-2|TRBD1
CAWSVFGQGWEGAHFGYTF
TGTGCCTGGAGTGTATTCGGACAGGGGTGGGAAGGGGCCCACTTTGGCTACACCTTC
>TRBV19|NA|TRBJ1-1|NA
CASSISANTEAFF
TGTGCCAGTAGTATATCGGCTAACACTGAAGCTTTCTTT
>TRBV11-3|few|TRBJ1-6|TRBD1
CASPQHRGQNSPLHF
TGTGCCAGCCCCCAGCACAGGGGGCAAAATTCACCCCTCCACTTT
>TRBV7-9|NA|TRBJ1-1|NA
CASSAFGGLSTEAFF
TGTGCCAGCAGCGCGTTTGGGGGATTGAGCACTGAAGCTTTCTTT
>TRBV6-5|NA|TRBJ2-1|NA
CASSYTLVGYEQFF
TGTGCCAGCAGTTACACCCTGGTGGGTTATGAGCAGTTCTTC
>TRBV30|NA|TRBJ2-7|TRBD2
CAWSGGTTSSYEQYF
TGTGCCTGGAGCGGAGGGACTACTTCCTCCTACGAGCAGTACTTC
>TRBV7-2|NA|TRBJ1-2|NA
CASSLVTVDGYTF
TGTGCCAGCAGCTTAGTAACCGTAGATGGCTACACCTTC
>TRBV7-2|NA|TRBJ1-1|NA
CASSPELRNTEAFF
TGTGCCAGCAGCCCGGAACTGAGAAACACTGAAGCTTTCTTT
>TRBV30|NA|TRBJ2-1|TRBD2
CAWSRTSGVSLYNEQFF
TGTGCCTGGAGTAGGACTAGCGGGGTCTCGCTCTACAATGAGCAGTTCTTC
>TRBV11-2|once|TRBJ2-1|NA
CASSPAGYEQFF
TGTGCCAGCAGCCCGGCGGGCTATGAGCAGTTCTTC
>TRBV11-2|NA|TRBJ2-7|NA
CASSLDGIPTGQYF
TGTGCCAGCAGCTTGGACGGGATTCCTACGGGGCAGTACTTC
>TRBV15|NA|TRBJ2-7|NA
CATSLNTYEQYF
TGTGCCACCAGCCTCAATACCTACGAGCAGTACTTC
>TRBV28|NA|TRBJ2-7|NA
CASTLGGGGMKGRYEQYF
TGTGCCAGCACCCTAGGGGGAGGGGGGATGAAGGGTCGCTACGAGCAGTACTTC
>TRBV5-6|once|TRBJ1-2|TRBD1
CASSRDRGNAYGYTF
TGTGCCAGCAGCCGGGACAGGGGTAATGCCTATGGCTACACCTTC
>TRBV7-2|NA|TRBJ2-5|NA
CASSFGNSGTQYF
TGTGCCAGCAGCTTCGGGAATTCAGGGACCCAGTACTTC
>TRBV7-9|NA|TRBJ1-5|TRBD1
CASSLDGQGAQPQHF
TGTGCCAGCAGCTTAGATGGCCAGGGGGCCCAGCCCCAGCATTTT
>TRBV12-3/TRBV12-4|NA|TRBJ2-3|NA
CASSLHANTQYF
TGTGCCAGCAGTTTACATGCGAATACGCAGTATTTT
>TRBV19|NA|TRBJ2-1|TRBD1
CASSESTGFPYNEQFF
TGTGCCAGTAGTGAATCGACAGGGTTCCCTTACAATGAGCAGTTCTTC
>TRBV5-4|NA|TRBJ2-3|TRBD1
CASSLEWQGAADTQYF
TGTGCCAGCAGCTTAGAGTGGCAGGGGGCTGCAGATACGCAGTATTTT
>TRBV5-1|few|TRBJ2-5|NA
CASSFGGRETQYF
TGCGCCAGCAGCTTCGGGGGAAGGGAGACCCAGTACTTC
>TRBV30|NA|TRBJ1-1|NA
CAWRVSMNTEAFF
TGTGCCTGGAGAGTAAGTATGAACACTGAAGCTTTCTTT
>TRBV7-2|NA|TRBJ2-1|TRBD2
CASSLSTSGGATEQFF
TGTGCCAGCAGCTTATCGACTAGCGGGGGGGCCACTGAGCAGTTCTTC
>TRBV27|few|TRBJ2-7|TRBD1
CASRSWTGRSYEQYF
TGTGCCAGCAGATCCTGGACAGGGAGGTCCTACGAGCAGTACTTC
>TRBV6-6|NA|TRBJ2-5|TRBD2
CASSYSPSGTETQYF
TGTGCCAGCAGTTACTCGCCTAGCGGGACAGAGACCCAGTACTTC
>TRBV9|NA|TRBJ2-3|TRBD1
CASSARGQGTDTQYF
TGTGCCAGCAGCGCCCGGGGACAGGGCACAGATACGCAGTATTTT
>TRBV6-5|NA|TRBJ1-2|TRBD1
CASSYSHRGLYGYTF
TGTGCCAGCAGTTACTCACACAGGGGGCTCTATGGCTACACCTTC
>TRBV9|NA|TRBJ1-5|TRBD1
CASSKGTGGNQPQHF
TGTGCCAGCAGCAAGGGGACAGGGGGCAATCAGCCCCAGCATTTT
>TRBV6-2/TRBV6-3|NA|TRBJ1-1|TRBD1
CASSYGTGGNTEAFF
TGTGCCAGCAGTTATGGGACAGGGGGGAACACTGAAGCTTTCTTT
>TRBV7-2|NA|TRBJ2-7|NA
CASSSFNTPYEQYF
TGTGCCAGCAGCTCCTTTAATACCCCCTACGAGCAGTACTTC
>TRBV19|once|TRBJ1-2|NA
CASSMRTLYGYTF
TGTGCCAGTAGTATGAGGACCCTCTATGGCTACACCTTC